A single sample is the source of the 20 T cell receptor beta chains below, sequenced in a study of Ad26.COV2.S vaccination and SARS-CoV-2 variants. This table comes from immunoSEQ multiplex PCR, and its TCRdb copy is limited to in-frame clones, with some not included. The sample yields over 110,000 clones, 80% to 90% seen once. The specimen comprised peripheral blood, sampled after recovery from COVID-19. Receptor source: a human donor who had recovered from COVID-19.

J is TRBJ2-7 and V is TRBV28, with D maybe TRBD1 (5 bases). The CDR3 runs 12 residues. CDR1 is MDHEN, CDR2 SYDVKM, per germline. The germline V and J ends were trimmed by 6 bases and 3 bases, with 9 bases remaining between them. The CDR3 nucleotides are TGTGCCAGCAGCCAGGGCAGCTACGAGCAGTACTTC. Translation: CASSQGSYEQYF.

This clone was counted once. The chain has TRBV19 and TRBJ2-1, with D maybe TRBD1 (5 bases). The V gene lost 0 bases and the J gene lost 7 bases, with 16 bases spanning the gap. CDR3 length: 16 residues. The germline V gene encodes CDR1 LNHDA and CDR2 SQIVND (reference sequence). The CDR3 DNA reads as TGTGCCAGTAGTATAGATCGTTCAGGGTGGTTGAATGAGCAGTTCTTC. Its translation: CASSIDRSGWLNEQFF.

This chain links TRBV5-1 with TRBJ2-1, with TRBD1 matching over 7 bases. The germline CDR1 and CDR2 sequences are SGHRS and YFSETQ. The CDR3 contains 16 residues. V trimming: 4 bases; J trimming: 0 bases; junction bases outside the gene matches: 7. CDR3 residues: CASSPSGGNSYNEQFF. The CDR3 nucleotides read TGCGCCAGCAGCCCCTCAGGGGGAAACTCCTACAATGAGCAGTTCTTC.

This chain uses TRBV28 with TRBJ2-7; D tentatively reads TRBD1 or TRBD2 (5 bases each). V lost 6 bases to trimming and J lost 3 bases, with 18 bases between them. The germline gives CDR1 MDHEN, CDR2 SYDVKM. The CDR3 covers 15 residues. CDR3 nucleotides: TGTGCCAGCAGCGGGGCTGGACTCCTACTCTACGAGCAGTACTTC. Protein sequence: CASSGAGLLLYEQYF. The whole variable domain, filled in from reference TRBV28 and TRBJ2-7, reads DVKVTQSSRYLVKRTGEKVFLECVQDMDHENMFWYRQDPGLGLRLIYFSYDVKMKEKGDIPEGYSVSREKKERFSLILESASTNQTSMYLCASSGAGLLLYEQYFGPGTRLTVT.

The gene calls are TRBV4-1 and TRBJ2-2; D might be TRBD1 (5 bases). This CDR3 contains 13 residues. Trimming left V 3 bases short and J 6 bases short, with 8 bases between. Germline V gene data show CDR1 as MGHRA and CDR2 as YSYEKL. The CDR3 protein is CASSHLGAGELFF. The CDR3 coding sequence is TGCGCCAGCAGCCACTTAGGGGCCGGGGAGCTGTTTTTT.

J is TRBJ2-2 and V is TRBV12-3 or TRBV12-4; D uncertain. The CDR3 runs to 11 residues. Trimming pared 4 bases from V and 8 bases from J, leaving 5 bases between. The CDR3 nucleotides read TGTGCCAGCAGTTACCCGGGGGAGCTGTTTTTT. Protein product: CASSYPGELFF.

Only one count was recorded for this clone. V is TRBV3-1 (or the pseudogene TRBV3-2) and J is TRBJ2-6, with D uncertain. The CDR3 is 17 amino acids. CDR1 is LGHDT and CDR2 is YNNKEL in the germline V gene (reference sequence). The V end lost 0 bases, the J end lost 0 bases, and 9 bases lay between the germline ends. This chain's CDR3 is CASSQDLRASGANVLTF. The CDR3, as DNA: TGTGCCAGCAGCCAAGACTTACGGGCCTCTGGGGCCAACGTCCTGACTTTC.

This chain joins TRBV5-4 and TRBJ2-7; 11 bases line up with TRBD1. J lost 4 bases, V lost 0 bases, and 3 bases had no gene match. Germline-derived CDR1 and CDR2 are SGHNT and YYREEE (reference sequence). The CDR3 is made up of 15 amino acids. CDR3: CASSLGGTGGYEQYF. The CDR3, as DNA: TGTGCCAGCAGCTTGGGCGGGACAGGGGGTTACGAGCAGTACTTC.

V gene TRBV19 combines with J gene TRBJ2-3; 7 nucleotides match TRBD1. This CDR3 comprises 15 residues. The germline V gene encodes CDR1 LNHDA and CDR2 SQIVND (reference sequence). V trimming: 2 bases; J trimming: 3 bases; junction bases outside the gene matches: 5. For the CDR3, the DNA is TGTGCCAGTAGTATAATTGGGACAGATACAGATACGCAGTATTTT. Amino acid sequence: CASSIIGTDTDTQYF.

This CDR3 is CASSSGQGGQPQHF. The CDR3 bases are TGTGCCAGCAGTTCTGGACAGGGAGGACAGCCCCAGCATTTT. The rearrangement uses TRBV28 and TRBJ1-5; 8 bases map to TRBD1. Germline V gene data show CDR1 as MDHEN and CDR2 as SYDVKM. With 4 bases clipped from V and 7 bases from J, the junction kept 6 bases outside the gene matches. CDR3 length: 14 amino acids.

The J gene is TRBJ1-1, the V gene TRBV5-1, with D hard to call. Germline values: CDR1 SGHRS, CDR2 YFSETQ. The CDR3 contains 13 residues. Trimming left V 4 bases short and J 3 bases short, with 10 bases between. The CDR3 loop reads CASSPAGDTEAFF. CDR3 DNA sequence: TGCGCCAGCAGCCCCGCTGGGGACACTGAAGCTTTCTTT.

The chain links TRBV20-1 to TRBJ2-7; D is unresolved. Germline values: CDR1 DFQATT, CDR2 SNEGSKA (reference sequence). Trimming stripped 6 bases from V and 1 base from J, with 4 bases between. This CDR3 region has 10 residues. The CDR3 loop reads CSALSYEQYF. The CDR3 bases are TGCAGTGCCCTATCCTACGAGCAGTACTTC.

This clone has a handful of counts. The chain combines TRBV28 with TRBJ2-2; D gene unclear. Looked up from germline, CDR1 is MDHEN and CDR2 is SYDVKM. CDR3 size: 14 residues. The V gene lost 7 bases and the J gene lost 6 bases, with 15 bases spanning the gap. The CDR3 reads CASNVVGGAGELFF. As DNA, the CDR3 is TGTGCCAGCAACGTGGTCGGTGGAGCCGGGGAGCTGTTTTTT.

V is TRBV28 and J is TRBJ1-1; the match to TRBD1 covers 7 bases. The CDR3 is 14 amino acids. V lost 3 bases to trimming and J lost 4 bases; unmatched junction nucleotides: 5. From germline, CDR1 is MDHEN and CDR2 SYDVKM. CDR3 in DNA: TGTGCCAGCAGTTTCCGACAGGGCGGCACTGAAGCTTTCTTT. It translates to CASSFRQGGTEAFF. Full variable domain (outside the CDR3, taken from reference TRBV28 and TRBJ1-1): DVKVTQSSRYLVKRTGEKVFLECVQDMDHENMFWYRQDPGLGLRLIYFSYDVKMKEKGDIPEGYSVSREKKERFSLILESASTNQTSMYLCASSFRQGGTEAFFGQGTRLTVV.

In its sample, this clone was seen a few times. The J gene is TRBJ1-1, the V gene TRBV6-1; weak D call: TRBD1 (5 bases). Germline assignment: CDR1 MNHNS and CDR2 SASEGT. Trimming took 1 base from V and 1 from J, leaving 10 bases between them. This CDR3 has 15 residues. CDR3: CASSEVMGENTEAFF. In nucleotides, the CDR3 is TGTGCCAGCAGTGAAGTGATGGGGGAGAACACTGAAGCTTTCTTT.

This clone was detected only once. The CDR3 nucleotides read TGTGCCAGCAGCGTAGTTCCGGGGGGAGGCTACAATGAGCAGTTCTTC. Translating it yields CASSVVPGGGYNEQFF. The chain has TRBV9 and TRBJ2-1, with 7 bases identical to TRBD2. Germline loops: CDR1 SGDLS, CDR2 YYNGEE. The CDR3 extends over 16 amino acids. J lost 3 bases, V lost 0 bases, and 6 bases had no gene match.

This clone was detected once. This chain joins TRBV3-1 (or the pseudogene TRBV3-2) and TRBJ2-5; maybe TRBD1 (6 bases). Germline-derived CDR1 and CDR2 are LGHDT and YNNKEL (reference sequence). Between the trimmed V and J ends, which lost 1 base and 7 bases, there was a span of 31 bases. This CDR3 has 20 residues. CDR3 sequence reads: CASSQVHRGGRQGNMGTQYF. DNA of the CDR3: TGTGCCAGCAGCCAAGTACACCGTGGCGGGCGCCAGGGGAATATGGGGACCCAGTACTTC.

The chain has TRBV18 and TRBJ1-4; a weak D match, TRBD1 (6 bases). Germline CDR1 KGHSH, CDR2 LQKENI. Trimming removed 3 bases at V and 5 bases at J, with 10 bases between. The CDR3 has 14 amino acids. CDR3 loop: CASSPTGGNEKLFF. In nucleotides, the CDR3 is TGTGCCAGCTCACCGACAGGAGGCAATGAAAAACTGTTTTTT.

The chain recombines TRBV4-3 with TRBJ1-1; unclear D gene. Per germline, CDR1 LGHNA and CDR2 YSLEER. CDR3 size: 14 residues. Trimming stripped 4 bases from V and 1 base from J, with 10 bases between. The chain's CDR3 is CASSPFMGNTEAFF. Here the CDR3 DNA reads TGCGCCAGCAGCCCCTTTATGGGGAACACTGAAGCTTTCTTT.

J is TRBJ2-1 and V is TRBV27, with 9 bases matching TRBD2. This CDR3 is 15 amino acids long. V lost 3 bases, J lost 0 bases, and 0 bases stayed unmatched. Germline loops: CDR1 MNHEY, CDR2 SMNVEV (reference sequence). CDR3 bases: TGTGCCAGCAGTTTTAGCGGGGGCTCCTACAATGAGCAGTTCTTC. It is translated as CASSFSGGSYNEQFF.